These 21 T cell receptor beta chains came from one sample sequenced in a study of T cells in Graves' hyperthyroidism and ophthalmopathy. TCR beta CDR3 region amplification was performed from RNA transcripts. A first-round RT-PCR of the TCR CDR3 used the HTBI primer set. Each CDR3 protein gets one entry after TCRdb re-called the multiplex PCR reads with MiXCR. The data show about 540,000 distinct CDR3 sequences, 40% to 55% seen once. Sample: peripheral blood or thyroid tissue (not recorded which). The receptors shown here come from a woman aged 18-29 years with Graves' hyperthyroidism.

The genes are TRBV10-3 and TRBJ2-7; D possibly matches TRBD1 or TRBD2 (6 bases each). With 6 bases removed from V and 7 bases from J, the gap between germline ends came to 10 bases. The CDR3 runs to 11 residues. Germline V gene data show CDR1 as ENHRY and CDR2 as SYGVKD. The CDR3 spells CAISKGGEQYF. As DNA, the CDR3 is TGTGCCATCAGCAAAGGGGGGGAGCAGTACTTC.

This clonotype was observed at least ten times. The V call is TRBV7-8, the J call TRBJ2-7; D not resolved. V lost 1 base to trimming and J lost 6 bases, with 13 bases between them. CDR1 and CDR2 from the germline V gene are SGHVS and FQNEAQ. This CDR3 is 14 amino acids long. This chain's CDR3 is CASSLGVPDVEQYF. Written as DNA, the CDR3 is TGTGCCAGCAGCTTAGGTGTCCCGGACGTCGAGCAGTACTTC. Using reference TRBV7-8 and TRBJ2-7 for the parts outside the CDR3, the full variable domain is GAGVSQSPRYKVAKRGQDVALRCDPISGHVSLFWYQQALGQGPEFLTYFQNEAQLDKSGLPSDRFFAERPEGSVSTLKIQRTQQEDSAVYLCASSLGVPDVEQYFGPGTRLTVT.

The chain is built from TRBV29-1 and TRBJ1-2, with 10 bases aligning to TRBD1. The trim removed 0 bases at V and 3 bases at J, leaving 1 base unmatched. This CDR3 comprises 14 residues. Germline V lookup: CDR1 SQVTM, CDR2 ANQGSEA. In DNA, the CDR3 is TGCAGCGTTGAAGACGGGACAGGGGACTATGGCTACACCTTC. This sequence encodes CSVEDGTGDYGYTF.

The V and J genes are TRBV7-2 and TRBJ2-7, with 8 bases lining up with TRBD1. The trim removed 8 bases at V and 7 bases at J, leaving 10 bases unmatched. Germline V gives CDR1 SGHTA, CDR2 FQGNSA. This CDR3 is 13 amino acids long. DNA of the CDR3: TGTGCCAGCTCACCGTCGACAGGGGTTGAGCAGTACTTC. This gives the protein CASSPSTGVEQYF.

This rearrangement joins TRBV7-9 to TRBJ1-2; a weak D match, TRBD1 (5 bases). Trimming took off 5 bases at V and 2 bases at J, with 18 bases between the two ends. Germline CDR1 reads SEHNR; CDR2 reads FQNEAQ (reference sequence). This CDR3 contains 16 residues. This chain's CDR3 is CASSMLQGGENYGYTF. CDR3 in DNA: TGTGCCAGCAGCATGCTTCAGGGTGGGGAAAACTATGGCTACACCTTC.

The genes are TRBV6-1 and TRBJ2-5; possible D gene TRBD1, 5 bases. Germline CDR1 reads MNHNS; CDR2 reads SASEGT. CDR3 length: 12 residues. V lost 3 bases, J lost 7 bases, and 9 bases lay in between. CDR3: CASSDGAGTQYF. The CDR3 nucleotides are TGTGCCAGCAGTGATGGGGCAGGGACCCAGTACTTC.

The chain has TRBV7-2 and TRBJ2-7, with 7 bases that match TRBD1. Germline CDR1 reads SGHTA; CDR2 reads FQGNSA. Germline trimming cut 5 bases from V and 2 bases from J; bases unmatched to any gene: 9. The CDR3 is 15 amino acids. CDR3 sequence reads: CASSRQDRVAYEQYF. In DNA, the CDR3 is TGTGCCAGCAGCCGTCAAGACAGGGTCGCCTACGAGCAGTACTTC.

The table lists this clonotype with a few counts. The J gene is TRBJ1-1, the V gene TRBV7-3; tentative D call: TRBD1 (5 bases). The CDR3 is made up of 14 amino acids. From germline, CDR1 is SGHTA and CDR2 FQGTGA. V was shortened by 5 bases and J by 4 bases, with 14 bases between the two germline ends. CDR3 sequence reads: CASSPPLGVTEAFF. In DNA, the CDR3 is TGTGCCAGCAGCCCCCCTCTAGGGGTCACTGAAGCTTTCTTT. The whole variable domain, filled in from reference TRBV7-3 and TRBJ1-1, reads GAGVSQTPSNKVTEKGKYVELRCDPISGHTALYWYRQSLGQGPEFLIYFQGTGAADDSGLPNDRFFAVRPEGSVSTLKIQRTERGDSAVYLCASSPPLGVTEAFFGQGTRLTVV.

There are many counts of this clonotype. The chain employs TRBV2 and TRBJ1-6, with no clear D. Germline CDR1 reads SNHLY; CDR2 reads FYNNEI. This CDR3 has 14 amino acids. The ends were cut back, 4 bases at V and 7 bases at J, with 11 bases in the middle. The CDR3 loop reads CASSGVGLNSPLHF. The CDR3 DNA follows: TGTGCCAGCAGTGGAGTAGGGCTCAATTCACCCCTCCACTTT.

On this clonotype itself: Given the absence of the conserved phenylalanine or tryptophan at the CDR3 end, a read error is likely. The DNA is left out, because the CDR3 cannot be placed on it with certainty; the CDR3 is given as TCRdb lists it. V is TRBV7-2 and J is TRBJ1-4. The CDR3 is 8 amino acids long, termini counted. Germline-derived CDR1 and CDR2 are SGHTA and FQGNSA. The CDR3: CASSQGLA.

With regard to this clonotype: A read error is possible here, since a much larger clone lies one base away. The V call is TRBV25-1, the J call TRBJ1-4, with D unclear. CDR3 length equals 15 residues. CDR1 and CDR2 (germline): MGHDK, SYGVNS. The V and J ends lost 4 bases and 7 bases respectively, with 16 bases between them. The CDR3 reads CASSGASVRGEKLFF. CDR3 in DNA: TGTGCCAGCAGTGGAGCGAGTGTGCGGGGTGAAAAACTGTTTTTT.

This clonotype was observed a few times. The DNA for the CDR3 is TGTGCCAGCAGTTTCGGTCGGACCACAGGTGAAGCTTTCTTT. It encodes CASSFGRTTGEAFF. The chain joins TRBV2 to TRBJ1-1; TRBD1 is a possible D gene (5 bases). The CDR3 runs to 14 residues. Germline-derived CDR1 and CDR2 are SNHLY and FYNNEI. Trimming cost V 5 bases and J 7 bases, with 17 bases left between them.

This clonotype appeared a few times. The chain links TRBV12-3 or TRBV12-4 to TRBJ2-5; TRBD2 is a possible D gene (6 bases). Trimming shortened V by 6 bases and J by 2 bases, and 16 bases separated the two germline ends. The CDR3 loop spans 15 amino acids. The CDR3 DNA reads TGTGCCAGCAGCCCTAGCGCAAGGCTACAAGAGACCCAGTACTTC. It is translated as CASSPSARLQETQYF.

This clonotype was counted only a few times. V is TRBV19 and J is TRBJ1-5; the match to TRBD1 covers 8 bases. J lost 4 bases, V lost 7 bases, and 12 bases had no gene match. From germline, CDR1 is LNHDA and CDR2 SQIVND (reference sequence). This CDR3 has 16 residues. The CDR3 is CASTSATGEVNQPQHF. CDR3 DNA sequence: TGTGCCAGTACCTCCGCGACAGGGGAAGTGAATCAGCCCCAGCATTTT.

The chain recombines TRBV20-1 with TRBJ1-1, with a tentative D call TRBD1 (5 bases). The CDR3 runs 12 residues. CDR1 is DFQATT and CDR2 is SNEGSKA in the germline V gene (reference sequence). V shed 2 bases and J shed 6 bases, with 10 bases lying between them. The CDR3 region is CSARLGGSEAFF. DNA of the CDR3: TGCAGTGCTAGACTCGGGGGTTCTGAAGCTTTCTTT.

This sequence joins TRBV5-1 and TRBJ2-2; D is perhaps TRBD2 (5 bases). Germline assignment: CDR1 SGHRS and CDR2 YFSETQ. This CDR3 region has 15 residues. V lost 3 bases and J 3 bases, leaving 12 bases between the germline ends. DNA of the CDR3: TGCGCCAGCAGCTCACGGACTCCATACACCGGGGAGCTGTTTTTT. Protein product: CASSSRTPYTGELFF.

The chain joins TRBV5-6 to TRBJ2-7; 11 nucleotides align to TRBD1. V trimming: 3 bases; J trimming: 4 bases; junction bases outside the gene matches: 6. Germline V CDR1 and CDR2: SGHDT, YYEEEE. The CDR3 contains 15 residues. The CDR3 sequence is CASSSDRGRVYEQYF. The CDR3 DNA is TGTGCCAGCAGCTCGGACAGGGGGCGCGTTTACGAGCAGTACTTC.

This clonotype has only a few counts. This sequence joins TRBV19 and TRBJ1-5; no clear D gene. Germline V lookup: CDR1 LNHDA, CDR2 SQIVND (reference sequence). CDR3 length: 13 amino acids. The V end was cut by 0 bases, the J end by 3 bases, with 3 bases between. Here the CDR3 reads CASSIENNQPQHF. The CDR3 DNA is TGTGCCAGTAGTATAGAGAACAATCAGCCCCAGCATTTT.

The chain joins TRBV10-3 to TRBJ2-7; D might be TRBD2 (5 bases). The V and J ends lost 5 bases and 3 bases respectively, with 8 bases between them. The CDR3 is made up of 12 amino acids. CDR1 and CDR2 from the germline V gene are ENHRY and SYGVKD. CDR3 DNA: TGTGCCATCAGTCTAGCCCGCTACGAGCAGTACTTC. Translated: CAISLARYEQYF.

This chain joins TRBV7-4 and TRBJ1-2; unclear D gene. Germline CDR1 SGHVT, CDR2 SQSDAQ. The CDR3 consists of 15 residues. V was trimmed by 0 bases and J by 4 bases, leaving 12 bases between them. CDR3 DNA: TGTGCCAGCAGCTTAGCCGACGGCAGCCCCTATGGCTACACCTTC. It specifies CASSLADGSPYGYTF.

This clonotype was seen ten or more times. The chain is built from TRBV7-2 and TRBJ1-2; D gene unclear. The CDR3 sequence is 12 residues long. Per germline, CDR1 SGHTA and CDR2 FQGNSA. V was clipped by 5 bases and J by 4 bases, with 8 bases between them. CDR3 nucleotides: TGTGCCAGCAGCCCACCGTCCTATGGCTACACCTTC. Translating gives CASSPPSYGYTF.